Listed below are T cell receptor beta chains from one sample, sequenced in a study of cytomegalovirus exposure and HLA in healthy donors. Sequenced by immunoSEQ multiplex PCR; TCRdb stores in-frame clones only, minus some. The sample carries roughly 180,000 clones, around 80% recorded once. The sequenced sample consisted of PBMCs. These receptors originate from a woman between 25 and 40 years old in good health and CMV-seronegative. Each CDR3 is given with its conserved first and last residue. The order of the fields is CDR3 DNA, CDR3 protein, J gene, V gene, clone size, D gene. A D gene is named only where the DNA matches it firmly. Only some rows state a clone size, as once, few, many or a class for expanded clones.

TGTGCCTGGAGTGTACTACAGGGTCGAGAGACCCAGTACTTC	CAWSVLQGRETQYF	TRBJ2-5	TRBV30	once	NA
TGTGCCAGCAGCCCCCAGAACAATGAGCAGTTCTTC	CASSPQNNEQFF	TRBJ2-1	TRBV5-4	NA	NA
TGCAGCGTTGGGGGGCGGCAGGGGGTTACTGAAGCTTTCTTT	CSVGGRQGVTEAFF	TRBJ1-1	TRBV29-1	NA	TRBD1
TGTGCCAGCAGCCCCAGTCGAGGGTCAGATACGCAGTATTTT	CASSPSRGSDTQYF	TRBJ2-3	TRBV7-2	NA	NA
TGTGCCAGCAGCTTAGTAACAACAGATACGCAGTATTTT	CASSLVTTDTQYF	TRBJ2-3	TRBV7-2	NA	NA
TGTGCCAGCAGTTACTCCCGGACAGGGCCGCAAGAGACCCAGTACTTC	CASSYSRTGPQETQYF	TRBJ2-5	TRBV6-6	NA	TRBD1
TGTGCCAGTAGTACACGGACAGCACCTCAAGCTTTCTTT	CASSTRTAPQAFF	TRBJ1-1	TRBV19	once	NA
TGTGCCAGCAGTCCCGGACAGGGTCAAGATACGCAGTATTTT	CASSPGQGQDTQYF	TRBJ2-3	TRBV27	NA	TRBD1
TGTGCCACCAGCAGAGGTGACAGGATGGGTCATGGCTACACCTTC	CATSRGDRMGHGYTF	TRBJ1-2	TRBV15	NA	NA
TGCAGCGTTGTGGACAGGGAAGCTTTCTTT	CSVVDREAFF	TRBJ1-1	TRBV29-1	once	TRBD1
TGTGCCAGCAGCACCCCAGGGGTCTATGGCTACACCTTC	CASSTPGVYGYTF	TRBJ1-2	TRBV7-3	NA	NA
TGTGCCAGCAGCATCGGACAGGGTGAAGGGCAGTACTTC	CASSIGQGEGQYF	TRBJ2-7	TRBV7-7	NA	TRBD1
TGTGCCAGCAGTTACTCCGGGACTGGCTCCTACGAGCAGTACTTC	CASSYSGTGSYEQYF	TRBJ2-7	TRBV6-5	few	NA
TGTGCCAGCGGTGGGACATTCTCCTACGAGCAGTACTTC	CASGGTFSYEQYF	TRBJ2-7	TRBV2	NA	NA
TGTGCCAGCATCCCTCCGGGACTAGCGGGGGGCCGGCAGTACTTC	CASIPPGLAGGRQYF	TRBJ2-7	TRBV6-1	few	TRBD2
TGTGCCAGCAGCCAAGATGGTAGCGCTGCCTACGAGCAGTACTTC	CASSQDGSAAYEQYF	TRBJ2-7	TRBV14	NA	NA
TGTGCCAGCAGCTTACATGGGACTAGCACCTACGAGCAGTACTTC	CASSLHGTSTYEQYF	TRBJ2-7	TRBV7-2	NA	TRBD2